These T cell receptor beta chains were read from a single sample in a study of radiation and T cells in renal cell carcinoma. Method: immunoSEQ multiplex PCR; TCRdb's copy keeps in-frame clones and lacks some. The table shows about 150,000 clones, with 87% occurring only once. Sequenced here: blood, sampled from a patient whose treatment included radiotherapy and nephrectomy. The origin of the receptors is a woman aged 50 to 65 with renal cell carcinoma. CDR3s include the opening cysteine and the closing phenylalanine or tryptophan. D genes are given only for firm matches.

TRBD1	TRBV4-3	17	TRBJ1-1	TGCGCCAGCAGCCAAGAGATGCCAGGGACAGGGGTTGCTGAAGCTTTCTTT	CASSQEMPGTGVAEAFF
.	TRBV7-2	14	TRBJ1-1	TGTGCCAGCAGCTCAGTCCCAGGGAACACTGAAGCTTTCTTT	CASSSVPGNTEAFF
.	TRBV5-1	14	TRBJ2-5	TGCGCCAGCAGTAGGCTGGGGGGCCAAGAGACCCAGTACTTC	CASSRLGGQETQYF
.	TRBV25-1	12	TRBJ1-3	TGTGCCAGCAGGGAAGCTGGAAACACCATATATTTT	CASREAGNTIYF
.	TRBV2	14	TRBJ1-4	TGTGCCACCATAGGTCCTCCAACTAATGAAAAACTGTTTTTT	CATIGPPTNEKLFF
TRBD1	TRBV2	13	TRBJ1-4	TGTGCCAGCAGCGGGACAGGGGGAGAAAAACTGTTTTTT	CASSGTGGEKLFF
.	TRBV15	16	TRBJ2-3	TGTGCCACCAGCAGAGATGGCCTAGAAACCACAGATACGCAGTATTTT	CATSRDGLETTDTQYF
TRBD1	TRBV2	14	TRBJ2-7	TGTGCCAGCCTCAGACAGGGGGGTACGAGCGAGCAGTACTTC	CASLRQGGTSEQYF
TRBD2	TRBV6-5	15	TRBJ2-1	TGTGCCAGCAGTCAAATGGGACTAGCGAGGAATGAGCAGTTCTTC	CASSQMGLARNEQFF
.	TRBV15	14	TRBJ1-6	TGTGCCACCAGCCGACAGGTTAACAATTCACCCCTCCACTTT	CATSRQVNNSPLHF